The next 19 T cell receptor beta chains were all read from a single sample in a study of blood T cell repertoires in COVID-19. Clones were sequenced by immunoSEQ multiplex PCR, and TCRdb holds only the in-frame ones, with some missing. The sample lists about 51,000 clones; under 95% were seen once. The sample consisted of peripheral blood. These receptor sequences come from a man in his forties or fifties with acute or convalescent COVID-19.

This chain uses TRBV2 with TRBJ2-3; maybe TRBD1 (5 bases). Germline V lookup: CDR1 SNHLY, CDR2 FYNNEI. The CDR3 is 14 residues long. The V and J ends lost 5 bases and 4 bases respectively, with 13 bases between them. The CDR3 DNA follows: TGTGCCAGCAGTTGGTCCAGGGTAGCAGATACGCAGTATTTT. Translated, it gives CASSWSRVADTQYF.

The chain uses TRBV3-1 (or the pseudogene TRBV3-2) and TRBJ1-6; 9 bases align to TRBD1. This CDR3 contains 16 residues. The junction had 15 bases not matched to a gene; V was cut back by 4 bases and J by 14 bases. From germline, CDR1 is LGHDT and CDR2 YNNKEL (reference sequence). Here the CDR3 reads CASSPGAGQGSWALHF. DNA for the CDR3: TGTGCCAGCAGCCCCGGAGCGGGACAGGGATCATGGGCCCTCCACTTT.

The V call is TRBV18, the J call TRBJ1-1, with D possibly TRBD1 on 5 matching bases. V dropped 4 bases and J dropped 1 base, with 7 bases sitting between them. The germline gives CDR1 KGHSH, CDR2 LQKENI. This CDR3 has 13 amino acids. CDR3 sequence: CASSHDRNTEAFF. CDR3 in DNA: TGTGCCAGCTCACACGACAGGAACACTGAAGCTTTCTTT.

The chain couples TRBV11-2 to TRBJ1-1; D is undetermined. Germline loops: CDR1 SGHAT, CDR2 FQNNGV. The CDR3 sequence is 12 residues long. The V end lost 2 bases, the J end lost 3 bases, and 4 bases lay between the germline ends. The CDR3 region is CASSLSDTEAFF. The CDR3 DNA sequence: TGTGCCAGCAGCTTATCTGACACTGAAGCTTTCTTT.

The chain has TRBV19 and TRBJ2-5; possibly TRBD2 for D (7 bases). The CDR3 totals 15 residues. V was cut by 7 bases and J by 2 bases, with 17 bases left in between. The germline V gene encodes CDR1 LNHDA and CDR2 SQIVND (reference sequence). The CDR3 nucleotides are TGTGCCAGTAACTCTTTAGGGGGGGGTCAAGAGACCCAGTACTTC. Translated, it gives CASNSLGGGQETQYF.

The chain carries TRBV7-2 and TRBJ2-3; the match to TRBD2 covers 8 bases. The CDR3 has 15 amino acids. Trimming removed 5 bases from V and 2 bases from J; junction bases left unmatched: 6. Germline lookup yields CDR1 SGHTA and CDR2 FQGNSA. The CDR3 nucleotides are TGTGCCAGCAGCCCAACTAGCGGTCTCACAGATACGCAGTATTTT. It encodes CASSPTSGLTDTQYF.

The CDR3 nucleotides are TGTGCCAGCACCGACGAGGGACAGGGGCTCTACGAGCAGTACTTC. Translated: CASTDEGQGLYEQYF. V gene TRBV6-6 combines with J gene TRBJ2-7, with 10 nucleotides matching TRBD1. With 7 bases clipped from V and 3 bases from J, the junction kept 9 bases outside the gene matches. Germline V gene data show CDR1 as MNHNY and CDR2 as SVGAGI (reference sequence). The CDR3 runs 15 residues.

The chain joins TRBV6-5 to TRBJ2-1, with 7 bases identical to TRBD1. Trimming at V came to 4 bases and at J to 1 base, leaving 7 bases not matched to a gene. Germline V gives CDR1 MNHEY, CDR2 SVGAGI. This CDR3 is 16 amino acids long. The CDR3 sequence is CASSSSRTGSYNEQFF. The CDR3 DNA is TGTGCCAGCAGTTCATCGCGGACAGGATCCTACAATGAGCAGTTCTTC.

The chain carries TRBV2 and TRBJ2-7, with 8 bases fitting TRBD1. The CDR3 runs to 14 residues. Losses at the gene ends were 10 bases for V and 3 bases for J; bases not matched to a gene: 11. Germline CDR1 reads SNHLY; CDR2 reads FYNNEI. Here the CDR3 reads CATATGQGLYEQYF. Here the CDR3 DNA reads TGTGCCACTGCGACCGGACAGGGACTCTACGAGCAGTACTTC.

In its sample, this clone was seen once. The J gene is TRBJ1-3, the V gene TRBV30; the D is unclear. V lost 2 bases, J lost 1 base, and 9 bases lay in between. The CDR3 sequence is 14 residues long. Germline V gene sequence: CDR1 GTSNPN, CDR2 SVGIG (reference sequence). Written as DNA, the CDR3 is TGTGCCTGGAGTCCACAGTATTCTGGAAACACCATATATTTT. Amino acid sequence: CAWSPQYSGNTIYF.

The chain links TRBV7-8 to TRBJ1-5; a weak D match, TRBD1 (6 bases). There are 15 residues in the CDR3. Germline-derived CDR1 and CDR2 are SGHVS and FQNEAQ. V shed 0 bases and J shed 2 bases, with 8 bases lying between them. CDR3 DNA: TGTGCCAGCAGCTTAGCGGCAGGGGGCAATCAGCCCCAGCATTTT. Translating it yields CASSLAAGGNQPQHF.

The chain links TRBV6-5 to TRBJ1-2; no firm D call. CDR3 length equals 11 residues. The germline V and J ends were trimmed by 6 bases and 8 bases, with 10 bases remaining between them. Looked up from germline, CDR1 is MNHEY and CDR2 is SVGAGI. The CDR3 nucleotides are TGTGCCAGCAGCGCTCCGGGGGGCTACACCTTC. Protein sequence: CASSAPGGYTF.

The gene calls are TRBV23-1 and TRBJ1-5; TRBD1 matches at 9 bases. TRBV23-1 is marked as an open reading frame, function uncertain. The CDR3 is made up of 16 amino acids. V trimming: 4 bases; J trimming: 3 bases; junction bases outside the gene matches: 7. Written as DNA, the CDR3 is TGCGCCAGCAGTCCTCCGGGGGACAGGGTCAATCAGCCCCAGCATTTT. This encodes CASSPPGDRVNQPQHF.

The CDR3 region is CSVGGAGAQPQHF. The CDR3 DNA sequence: TGCAGCGTTGGAGGGGCAGGGGCTCAGCCCCAGCATTTT. The chain is built from TRBV29-1 and TRBJ1-5, with D possibly being TRBD1 (6 bases). CDR3 size: 13 residues. CDR1 and CDR2 from the germline V gene are SQVTM and ANQGSEA. Trimming took off 4 bases at V and 6 bases at J, with 13 bases between the two ends.

This chain joins TRBV18 and TRBJ1-5, with unresolved D. The CDR3 totals 21 residues. V gave up 4 bases and J gave up 2 bases, with 30 bases separating them. CDR1 is KGHSH and CDR2 is LQKENI in the germline V gene. CDR3 DNA: TGTGCCAGCTCACTTTACTCCTCGCCCCTCCGGGGAGACGATGGCAATCAGCCCCAGCATTTT. Protein product: CASSLYSSPLRGDDGNQPQHF.

This clone has more than one count but fewer than ten. The gene calls are TRBV5-1 and TRBJ1-5; 8 bases are shared with TRBD1. V shed 4 bases, J shed 1 base, and the junction held 4 bases outside the gene matches. CDR1 is SGHRS and CDR2 is YFSETQ in the germline V gene. CDR3 size: 15 residues. The CDR3 sequence is CASSPWTGSNQPQHF. The DNA for the CDR3 is TGCGCCAGCAGCCCATGGACAGGGAGCAATCAGCCCCAGCATTTT.

The chain has TRBV20-1 and TRBJ2-3; 11 bases are shared with TRBD2. The CDR3 is 17 residues long. CDR1 and CDR2 from the germline V gene are DFQATT and SNEGSKA (reference sequence). The V segment lost 3 bases and the J segment 2 bases; nucleotides outside the gene matches: 10. CDR3 nucleotides: TGCAGTGCTAGTGGGCTAGCGGGGGGCCCTTTCACAGATACGCAGTATTTT. Translating it yields CSASGLAGGPFTDTQYF.

This chain connects TRBV7-9 to TRBJ2-2; D is possibly TRBD2 (6 bases). The germline V gene has CDR1 SEHNR and CDR2 FQNEAQ (reference sequence). The germline V and J ends were trimmed by 7 bases and 4 bases, with 16 bases remaining between them. The CDR3 is 15 residues long. DNA for the CDR3: TGTGCCAGCACCCCCGGGGCGGGGTCCACCGGGGAGCTGTTTTTT. Translating it yields CASTPGAGSTGELFF.

The V and J genes are TRBV12-3 or TRBV12-4 and TRBJ2-1; D not resolved. V lost 7 bases and J lost 4, with 5 bases in between. The CDR3 has 11 residues. The CDR3 loop reads CASNTYNEQFF. The DNA of the CDR3 is TGTGCCAGCAATACATACAATGAGCAGTTCTTC.